Following are 8 T cell receptor beta chains from one sample sequenced in a study of CD8+CD57+ T cells in acquired aplastic anemia. Genomic DNA, serving as template, underwent TCR beta VDJ and CDR3 profiling. MiXCR, applied by TCRdb to the reads, yields one record per CDR3 protein. The data show around 430,000 distinct CDR3 sequences, with more than 25% seen just once and 0.82% held by the top ten. Flow cytometry had shown expanded CD8+CD57+ cells in the patients chosen for sequencing. The sample taken for sequencing was sorted CD4+, CD8+, or CD8+CD57+ T cells (not recorded which) from PBMCs. Receptors were obtained from a human donor with aplastic anemia.

The chain is built from TRBV11-1 and TRBJ2-1, with D possibly matching TRBD2 (5 bases). V lost 5 bases, J lost 5 bases, and 16 bases lay in between. This CDR3 comprises 15 residues. From germline, CDR1 is SGHAT and CDR2 FQDESV (reference sequence). The CDR3 reads CASSPSGWKNNEQFF. The CDR3 bases are TGTGCCAGCAGCCCCTCGGGGTGGAAAAACAATGAGCAGTTCTTC. Using reference TRBV11-1 and TRBJ2-1 for the parts outside the CDR3, the full variable domain is EAEVAQSPRYKITEKSQAVAFWCDPISGHATLYWYRQILGQGPELLVQFQDESVVDDSQLPKDRFSAERLKGVDSTLKIQPAELGDSAMYLCASSPSGWKNNEQFFGPGTRLTVL.

This clonotype was seen more than once but under ten times. CDR3 in DNA: TGTGCTAGTGGCTACCTCAAACGCGGTCAGCCCCAGCATTTT. Residues: CASGYLKRGQPQHF. V and J are TRBV12-5 and TRBJ1-5; D ambiguous. CDR3 length equals 14 residues. V lost 6 bases and J lost 6, with 15 bases in between. Germline values: CDR1 LGHNT, CDR2 FRNRAP.

The chain employs TRBV10-3 and TRBJ2-5, with 13 bases lining up with TRBD2. CDR3 length equals 19 residues. Germline loops: CDR1 ENHRY, CDR2 SYGVKD. V trimming: 2 bases; J trimming: 2 bases; junction bases outside the gene matches: 11. The CDR3 sequence is CAISERTSGSGGDQETQYF. The CDR3 DNA sequence: TGTGCCATCAGTGAGCGGACTAGCGGGAGCGGGGGGGATCAAGAGACCCAGTACTTC.

In its sample, this clonotype was seen a few times. V usage is TRBV11-2 and J usage is TRBJ2-1; possibly TRBD1 or TRBD2 for D (5 bases each). V was trimmed by 5 bases and J by 5 bases, leaving 13 bases between them. The CDR3 extends over 14 amino acids. Germline V gives CDR1 SGHAT, CDR2 FQNNGV. The CDR3 loop reads CASSKGTGNNEQFF. CDR3 sequence (DNA): TGTGCCAGCAGCAAAGGGACGGGAAACAATGAGCAGTTCTTC. Combining the CDR3 with reference TRBV11-2 and TRBJ2-1 gives the whole variable domain EAGVAQSPRYKIIEKRQSVAFWCNPISGHATLYWYQQILGQGPKLLIQFQNNGVVDDSQLPKDRFSAERLKGVDSTLKIQPAKLEDSAVYLCASSKGTGNNEQFFGPGTRLTVL.

The chain carries TRBV12-3 or TRBV12-4 and TRBJ1-1, with D unclear. Trimming took off 8 bases at V and 1 base at J, with 14 bases between the two ends. The CDR3 spans 14 residues. This CDR3 is CASAVSAKNTEAFF. CDR3 DNA sequence: TGTGCCAGCGCTGTATCCGCCAAGAACACTGAAGCTTTCTTT.

This clonotype was observed a few times. The chain recombines TRBV7-8 with TRBJ2-2, with 7 positions matching TRBD1. Germline lookup yields CDR1 SGHVS and CDR2 FQNEAQ. The CDR3 sequence is 16 residues long. V was clipped by 4 bases and J by 2 bases; unmatched bases: 7. CDR3 in amino acids: CASSSSWDSNTGELFF. CDR3 bases: TGTGCCAGCAGCTCCTCCTGGGACAGTAACACCGGGGAGCTGTTTTTT. Supplemented by reference TRBV7-8 and TRBJ2-2, the full variable domain reads GAGVSQSPRYKVAKRGQDVALRCDPISGHVSLFWYQQALGQGPEFLTYFQNEAQLDKSGLPSDRFFAERPEGSVSTLKIQRTQQEDSAVYLCASSSSWDSNTGELFFGEGSRLTVL.

In the case of this clonotype: A much larger clone sits a single nucleotide away, making a read error possible. The chain has TRBV19 and TRBJ1-5, with 7 positions matching TRBD1. CDR1 is LNHDA and CDR2 is SQIVND in the germline V gene (reference sequence). The CDR3 is 17 amino acids. Unmatched junction bases numbered 19, after V lost 7 bases and J lost 7 bases. The CDR3 here is CASTTFPSKGAGQPQHF. The DNA for the CDR3 is TGTGCCAGTACCACCTTCCCGTCAAAGGGGGCAGGGCAGCCCCAGCATTTT.

The chain links TRBV4-1 to TRBJ1-4; weak D call: TRBD1 (5 bases). V lost 3 bases, J lost 0 bases, and 14 bases lay in between. The germline V gene has CDR1 MGHRA and CDR2 YSYEKL. CDR3 length: 17 amino acids. CDR3 sequence reads: CASSQDISLTTNEKLFF. CDR3 nucleotides: TGCGCCAGCAGCCAGGACATCTCGTTAACAACTAATGAAAAACTGTTTTTT.